The 3 T cell receptor beta chains below all came from one sample that was sequenced in a study of blood T cell repertoires in COVID-19. TCRdb's table, derived via immunoSEQ multiplex PCR, lists solely in-frame clones and lacks some. Of around 180,000 clones in the sample, approximately 88% were seen once. The sequenced material came from peripheral blood. These receptors all come from a woman under 40 with acute or convalescent COVID-19.

V and J are TRBV18 and TRBJ1-5, with 8 bases aligning to TRBD1. The CDR3 spans 14 residues. The J segment lost 4 bases and the V segment lost 3 bases, leaving 2 bases of the junction unmatched. The V gene's germline CDR1 is KGHSH and CDR2 LQKENI. CDR3 DNA sequence: TGTGCCAGCTCACCGGACAGGGCAAATCAGCCCCAGCATTTT. This translates into CASSPDRANQPQHF. Using reference TRBV18 and TRBJ1-5 for the parts outside the CDR3, the full variable domain is NAGVMQNPRHLVRRRGQEARLRCSPMKGHSHVYWYRQLPEEGLKFMVYLQKENIIDESGMPKERFSAEFPKEGPSILRIQQVVRGDSAAYFCASSPDRANQPQHFGDGTRLSIL.

This clone came up once. This sequence joins TRBV19 and TRBJ1-5; D remains unclear. V was pared by 3 bases and J by 5 bases, with 11 bases between. Germline V gene lookup returns CDR1 LNHDA and CDR2 SQIVND (reference sequence). The CDR3 runs to 14 residues. CDR3 region: CASSIVSSYQPQHF. The CDR3 region has the DNA TGTGCCAGTAGTATCGTTAGCTCTTATCAGCCCCAGCATTTT.

The chain joins TRBV19 to TRBJ2-1; TRBD2 might be the D (6 bases). This CDR3 has 15 amino acids. Germline V gives CDR1 LNHDA, CDR2 SQIVND (reference sequence). Trimming stripped 7 bases from V and 4 bases from J, with 17 bases between. CDR3 amino acids: CASTPGTATYNEQFF. CDR3 DNA: TGTGCCAGTACACCCGGGACTGCTACATACAATGAGCAGTTCTTC.